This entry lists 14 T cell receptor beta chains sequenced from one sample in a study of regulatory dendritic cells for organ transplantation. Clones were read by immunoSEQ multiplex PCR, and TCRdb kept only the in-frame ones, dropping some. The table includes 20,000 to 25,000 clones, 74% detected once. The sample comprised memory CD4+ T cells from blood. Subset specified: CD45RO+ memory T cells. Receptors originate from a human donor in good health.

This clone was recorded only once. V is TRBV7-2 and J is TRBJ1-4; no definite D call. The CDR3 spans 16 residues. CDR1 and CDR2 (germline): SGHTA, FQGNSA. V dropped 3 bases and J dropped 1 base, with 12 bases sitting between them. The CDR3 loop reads CASSLSAGQTNEKLFF. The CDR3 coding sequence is TGTGCCAGCAGCTTGTCCGCAGGCCAAACTAATGAAAAACTGTTTTTT.

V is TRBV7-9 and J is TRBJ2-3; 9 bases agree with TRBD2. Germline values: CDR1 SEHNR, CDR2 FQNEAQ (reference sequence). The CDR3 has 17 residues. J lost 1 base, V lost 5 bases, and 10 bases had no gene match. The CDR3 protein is CASSPLRASGGTDTQYF. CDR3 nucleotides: TGTGCCAGCAGCCCTCTGCGGGCTAGCGGGGGCACAGATACGCAGTATTTT.

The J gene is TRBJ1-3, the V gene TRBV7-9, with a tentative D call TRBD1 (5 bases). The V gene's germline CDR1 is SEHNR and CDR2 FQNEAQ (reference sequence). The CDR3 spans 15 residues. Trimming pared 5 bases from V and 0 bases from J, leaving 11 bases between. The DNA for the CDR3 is TGTGCCAGCAGCCAAAGGGGCAGCTCTGGAAACACCATATATTTT. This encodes CASSQRGSSGNTIYF.

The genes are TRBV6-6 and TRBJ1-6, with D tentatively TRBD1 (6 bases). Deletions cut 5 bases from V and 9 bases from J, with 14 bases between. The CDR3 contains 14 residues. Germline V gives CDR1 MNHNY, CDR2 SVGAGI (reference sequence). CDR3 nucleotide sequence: TGTGCCAGCAGTACACAGGGTAGGGGTTCACCCCTCCACTTT. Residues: CASSTQGRGSPLHF.

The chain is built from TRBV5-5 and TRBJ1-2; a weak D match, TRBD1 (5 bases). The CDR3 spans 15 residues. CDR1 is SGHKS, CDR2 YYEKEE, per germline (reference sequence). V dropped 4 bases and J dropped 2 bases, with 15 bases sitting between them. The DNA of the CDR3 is TGTGCCAGCAGCCGGGGGGGAAGGGGAAACTATGGCTACACCTTC. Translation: CASSRGGRGNYGYTF.

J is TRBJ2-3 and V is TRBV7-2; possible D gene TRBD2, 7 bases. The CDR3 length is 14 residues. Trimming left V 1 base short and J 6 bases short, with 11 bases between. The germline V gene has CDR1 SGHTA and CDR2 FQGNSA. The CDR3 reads CASSLGWGGDTQYF. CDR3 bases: TGTGCCAGCAGCTTAGGGTGGGGGGGCGATACGCAGTATTTT.

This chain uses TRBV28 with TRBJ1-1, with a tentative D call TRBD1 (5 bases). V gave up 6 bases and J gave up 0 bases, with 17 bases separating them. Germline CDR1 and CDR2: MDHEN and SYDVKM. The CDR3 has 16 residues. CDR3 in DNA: TGTGCCAGCAGCCGATCGGACACTTGGGTGAACACTGAAGCTTTCTTT. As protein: CASSRSDTWVNTEAFF.

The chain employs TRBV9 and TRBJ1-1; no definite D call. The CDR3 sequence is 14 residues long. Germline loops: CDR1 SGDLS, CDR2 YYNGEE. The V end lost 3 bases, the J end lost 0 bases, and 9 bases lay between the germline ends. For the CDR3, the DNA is TGTGCCAGCAGCGGAGACATCATGAACACTGAAGCTTTCTTT. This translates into CASSGDIMNTEAFF.

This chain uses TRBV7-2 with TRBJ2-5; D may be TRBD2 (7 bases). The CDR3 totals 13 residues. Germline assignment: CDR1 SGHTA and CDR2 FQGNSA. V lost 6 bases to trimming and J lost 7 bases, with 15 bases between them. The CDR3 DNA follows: TGTGCCAGCAGGGCCACAGGGAGGGGGACCCAGTACTTC. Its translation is CASRATGRGTQYF.

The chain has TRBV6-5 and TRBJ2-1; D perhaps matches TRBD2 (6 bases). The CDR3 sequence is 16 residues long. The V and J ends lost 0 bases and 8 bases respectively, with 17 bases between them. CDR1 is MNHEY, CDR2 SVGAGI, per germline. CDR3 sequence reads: CASSYSSGLNFDEQFF. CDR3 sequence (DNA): TGTGCCAGCAGTTACTCCTCGGGACTCAACTTTGATGAGCAGTTCTTC.

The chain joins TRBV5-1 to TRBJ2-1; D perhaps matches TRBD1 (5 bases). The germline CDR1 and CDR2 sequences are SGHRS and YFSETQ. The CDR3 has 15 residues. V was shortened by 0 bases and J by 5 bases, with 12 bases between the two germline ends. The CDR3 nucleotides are TGCGCCAGCAGCTTGGTTGGACACACTAACAATGAGCAGTTCTTC. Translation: CASSLVGHTNNEQFF. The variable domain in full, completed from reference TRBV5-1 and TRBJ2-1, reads KAGVTQTPRYLIKTRGQQVTLSCSPISGHRSVSWYQQTPGQGLQFLFEYFSETQRNKGNFPGRFSGRQFSNSRSEMNVSTLELGDSALYLCASSLVGHTNNEQFFGPGTRLTVL.

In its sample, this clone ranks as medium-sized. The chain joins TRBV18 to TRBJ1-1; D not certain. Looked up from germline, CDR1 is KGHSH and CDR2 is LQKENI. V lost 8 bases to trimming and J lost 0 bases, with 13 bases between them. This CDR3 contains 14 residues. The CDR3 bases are TGTGCCAGCCTACCGGGTCCTATGAACACTGAAGCTTTCTTT. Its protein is CASLPGPMNTEAFF.

CDR3: CASSLGTEKYNEQFF. CDR3 DNA sequence: TGTGCCAGCAGCTTGGGGACAGAAAAATACAATGAGCAGTTCTTC. The chain combines TRBV5-4 with TRBJ2-1; D might be TRBD1 (6 bases). This CDR3 comprises 15 residues. The V end lost 0 bases, the J end lost 4 bases, and 11 bases lay between the germline ends. Germline values: CDR1 SGHNT, CDR2 YYREEE (reference sequence). The whole variable domain, filled in from reference TRBV5-4 and TRBJ2-1, reads ETGVTQSPTHLIKTRGQQVTLRCSSQSGHNTVSWYQQALGQGPQFIFQYYREEENGRGNFPPRFSGLQFPNYSSELNVNALELDDSALYLCASSLGTEKYNEQFFGPGTRLTVL.

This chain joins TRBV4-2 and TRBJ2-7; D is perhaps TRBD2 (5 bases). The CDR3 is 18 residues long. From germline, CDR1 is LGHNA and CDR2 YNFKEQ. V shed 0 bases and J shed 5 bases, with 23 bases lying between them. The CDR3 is CASSQDPLTARAVHEQYF. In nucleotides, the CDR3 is TGTGCCAGCAGCCAAGATCCCCTAACCGCCAGAGCGGTCCACGAGCAGTACTTC.